The 17 T cell receptor beta chains in this list originate from one sample, sequenced in a study of T cell changes during pregnancy in multiple sclerosis. The assay was immunoSEQ multiplex PCR, and TCRdb's table has in-frame clones only and misses some. The sample shows about 68,000 clones, more than 80% of them seen only once. Sequences were derived from peripheral blood, sampled in the second trimester of pregnancy. The receptors stem from a female donor with multiple sclerosis, enrolled in a pregnancy study.

This clone was seen just once. The chain couples TRBV7-9 to TRBJ2-7, with 7 bases lining up with TRBD2. CDR1 and CDR2 from the germline V gene are SEHNR and FQNEAQ (reference sequence). Unmatched junction bases numbered 10, after V lost 2 bases and J lost 0 bases. The CDR3 contains 17 residues. The CDR3 region is CASSLPASGKLSYEQYF. The CDR3 region has the DNA TGTGCCAGCAGCTTACCCGCTAGCGGCAAGCTCTCCTACGAGCAGTACTTC. The variable domain in full, completed from reference TRBV7-9 and TRBJ2-7, reads DTGVSQNPRHKITKRGQNVTFRCDPISEHNRLYWYRQTLGQGPEFLTYFQNEAQLEKSRLLSDRFSAERPKGSFSTLEIQRTEQGDSAMYLCASSLPASGKLSYEQYFGPGTRLTVT.

The chain carries TRBV9 and TRBJ1-2, with D possibly matching TRBD1 (5 bases). Germline assignment: CDR1 SGDLS and CDR2 YYNGEE. The ends were cut back, 2 bases at V and 5 bases at J, with 10 bases in the middle. The CDR3 covers 13 residues. In DNA, the CDR3 is TGTGCCAGCAGCGTGGCCGGGGGATATGGCTACACCTTC. Amino acids: CASSVAGGYGYTF.

In this sample, this clone turned up a few times. This chain connects TRBV27 to TRBJ1-1; D is possibly TRBD1 (5 bases). Trimming took off 3 bases at V and 4 bases at J, with 12 bases between the two ends. CDR1 and CDR2 (germline): MNHEY, SMNVEV (reference sequence). The CDR3 covers 14 residues. DNA for the CDR3: TGTGCCAGCAGTTTCGCCTCAGGGTTCACTGAAGCTTTCTTT. Its protein is CASSFASGFTEAFF.

This clone came up once. The genes are TRBV18 and TRBJ1-1; tentatively, D is TRBD1 (5 bases). V lost 6 bases to trimming and J lost 5 bases, with 19 bases between them. The CDR3 totals 15 residues. Germline CDR1 KGHSH, CDR2 LQKENI. The CDR3 loop reads CASSPREGVETEAFF. CDR3 DNA sequence: TGTGCCAGCTCTCCTCGCGAAGGGGTGGAGACTGAAGCTTTCTTT. The entire variable domain, with the rest obtained from reference TRBV18 and TRBJ1-1, is as follows: NAGVMQNPRHLVRRRGQEARLRCSPMKGHSHVYWYRQLPEEGLKFMVYLQKENIIDESGMPKERFSAEFPKEGPSILRIQQVVRGDSAAYFCASSPREGVETEAFFGQGTRLTVV.

The genes are TRBV25-1 and TRBJ1-1; 11 nucleotides match TRBD1. This CDR3 comprises 15 residues. V lost 3 bases to trimming and J lost 11 bases; unmatched junction nucleotides: 11. CDR1 and CDR2 (germline): MGHDK, SYGVNS. The DNA for the CDR3 is TGTGCCAGCAGTGAGGCTTCGGGACAGGGGGGATTTGCTTTCTTT. Its protein is CASSEASGQGGFAFF.

This clone was counted only a few times. CDR3: CASSVGGSETPQHF. The CDR3 DNA is TGTGCCAGCAGCGTAGGAGGGTCCGAGACGCCCCAGCATTTT. The chain employs TRBV9 and TRBJ1-5; D is uncertain. Germline CDR1 is SGDLS and CDR2 is YYNGEE. The CDR3 totals 14 residues. Trimming stripped 0 bases from V and 9 bases from J, with 13 bases between.

The chain combines TRBV27 with TRBJ1-1; TRBD1 matches 9 bases. The germline V gene encodes CDR1 MNHEY and CDR2 SMNVEV (reference sequence). This CDR3 is built from 14 residues. V dropped 8 bases and J dropped 4; count of bases not matched to a gene: 8. The CDR3 loop is CASGYRGLGTEAFF. The CDR3 DNA follows: TGTGCCAGCGGATACAGGGGGCTGGGCACTGAAGCTTTCTTT.

This clone was recorded once. The genes are TRBV30 and TRBJ1-1; no clear D gene. CDR3 length: 11 amino acids. Per germline, CDR1 GTSNPN and CDR2 SVGIG (reference sequence). Trimming shortened V by 0 bases and J by 6 bases, and 5 bases separated the two germline ends. The CDR3 is CAWSVFAEAFF. CDR3 DNA: TGTGCCTGGAGTGTTTTCGCTGAAGCTTTCTTT. Filled out from reference TRBV30 and TRBJ1-1, the complete variable domain reads SQTIHQWPATLVQPVGSPLSLECTVEGTSNPNLYWYRQAAGRGLQLLFYSVGIGQISSEVPQNLSASRPQDRQFILSSKKLLLSDSGFYLCAWSVFAEAFFGQGTRLTVV.

CDR3 DNA: TGTGCCAGAAGGACGACTAAGGCGGGGGTGGCCCAGTACTTC. Amino acids: CARRTTKAGVAQYF. V and J are TRBV9 and TRBJ2-5; 7 bases align to TRBD2. Germline CDR1 SGDLS, CDR2 YYNGEE. CDR3 size: 14 residues. J gave up 9 bases and V 8 bases, and 16 bases lay outside the gene matches.

This chain uses TRBV7-9 with TRBJ2-5; TRBD1 matches at 7 bases. The CDR3 consists of 16 residues. Germline loops: CDR1 SEHNR, CDR2 FQNEAQ (reference sequence). V shed 3 bases, J shed 2 bases, and the junction held 9 bases outside the gene matches. CDR3 coding DNA: TGTGCCAGCAGCTTGATGACAGGGTCGGAACAAGAGACCCAGTACTTC. It is translated as CASSLMTGSEQETQYF.

This rearrangement joins TRBV5-6 to TRBJ2-1, with TRBD2 as a possible D gene (5 bases). There are 12 residues in the CDR3. The germline V and J ends were trimmed by 6 bases and 10 bases, with 14 bases remaining between them. The germline gives CDR1 SGHDT, CDR2 YYEEEE. The CDR3 loop is CASTLPPGEQFF. The CDR3 DNA sequence: TGTGCCAGCACCCTCCCGCCGGGAGAGCAGTTCTTC.

V usage is TRBV25-1 and J usage is TRBJ1-2; 7 bases line up with TRBD1. CDR3 size: 17 residues. V shed 2 bases, J shed 2 bases, and the junction held 11 bases outside the gene matches. Germline V gives CDR1 MGHDK, CDR2 SYGVNS. The CDR3 sequence is CASSEAGRAGQNYGYTF. The CDR3 DNA reads TGTGCCAGCAGTGAAGCGGGCCGGGCGGGACAGAACTATGGCTACACCTTC.

This clone was picked up a small number of times. This chain links TRBV6-4 with TRBJ1-1; the match to TRBD1 covers 8 bases. Germline CDR1 and CDR2: MRHNA and SNTAGT. The CDR3 runs to 13 residues. Trimming took 5 bases from V and 5 from J; bases not matched to a gene: 4. CDR3 nucleotides: TGTGCCAGCAGTTCCACAGGGGGAACTGAAGCTTTCTTT. This sequence encodes CASSSTGGTEAFF.

The gene calls are TRBV6-6 and TRBJ1-1; tentatively, D is TRBD1 (6 bases). This CDR3 spans 13 amino acids. Trimming stripped 7 bases from V and 1 base from J, with 10 bases between. Germline CDR1 and CDR2: MNHNY and SVGAGI (reference sequence). In DNA form, the CDR3 reads TGTGCCAGCATCAGACAGGCGAACACTGAAGCTTTCTTT. It encodes CASIRQANTEAFF.

The gene calls are TRBV9 and TRBJ1-2; a weak D match, TRBD1 (5 bases). Trimming shortened V by 0 bases and J by 8 bases, and 17 bases separated the two germline ends. CDR1 SGDLS and CDR2 YYNGEE come from the germline V gene. The CDR3 covers 15 residues. The CDR3 loop reads CASSVGVGTEGGYTF. CDR3 DNA sequence: TGTGCCAGCAGCGTAGGGGTCGGGACGGAGGGGGGCTACACCTTC.

Only one count was recorded for this clone. The rearrangement uses TRBV5-1 and TRBJ1-2, with TRBD1 matching over 9 bases. The CDR3 loop spans 13 amino acids. The V gene end was trimmed by 7 bases and the J gene end by 2 bases; junction bases not matched to a gene: 3. Looked up from germline, CDR1 is SGHRS and CDR2 is YFSETQ. The chain's CDR3 is CASLGQGNYGYTF. The CDR3 nucleotides are TGCGCCAGCCTAGGACAGGGGAACTATGGCTACACCTTC.

The J gene is TRBJ1-1, the V gene TRBV9; TRBD1 aligns across 10 bases. J was trimmed by 5 bases and V by 3 bases; bases with no gene match: 7. Germline-derived CDR1 and CDR2 are SGDLS and YYNGEE. The CDR3 is made up of 15 amino acids. The CDR3 loop is CASSATGGAWTEAFF. Written as DNA, the CDR3 is TGTGCCAGCAGCGCGACAGGGGGCGCGTGGACTGAAGCTTTCTTT.